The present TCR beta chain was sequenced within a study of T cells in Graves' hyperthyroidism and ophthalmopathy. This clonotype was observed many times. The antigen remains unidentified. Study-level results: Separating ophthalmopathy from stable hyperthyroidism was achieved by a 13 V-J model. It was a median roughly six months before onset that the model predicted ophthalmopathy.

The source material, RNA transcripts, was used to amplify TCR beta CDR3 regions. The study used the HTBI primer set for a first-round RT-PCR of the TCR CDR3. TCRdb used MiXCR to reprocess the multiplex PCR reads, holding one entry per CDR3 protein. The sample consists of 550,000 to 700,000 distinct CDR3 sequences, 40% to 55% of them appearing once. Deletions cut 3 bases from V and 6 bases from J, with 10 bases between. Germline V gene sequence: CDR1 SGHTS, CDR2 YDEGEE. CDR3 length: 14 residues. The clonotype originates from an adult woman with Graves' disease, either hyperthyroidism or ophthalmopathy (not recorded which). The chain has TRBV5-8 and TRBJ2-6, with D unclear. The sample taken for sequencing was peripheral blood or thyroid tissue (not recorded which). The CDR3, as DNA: TGTGCCAGCAGCTCAAGAGACCAGGCCAACGTCCTGACTTTC. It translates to CASSSRDQANVLTF.